This TCR beta chain appears in the sequencing data of a study of PD-L1 blockade in urothelial cancer. Across the whole study: Patients, treated from 2014 onward, received atezolizumab 1,200 mg intravenously every 3 weeks. Study outcomes and limitations: Where pretreatment blood TCR clonality fell below the median, better survival was predicted. Stronger expansion of tumor-associated clones in blood at 3 weeks distinguished durable-benefit patients.

A word on this clone: The antigen is not known.

Germline V lookup: CDR1 SGHDN, CDR2 FVKESK. The CDR3 consists of 15 residues. V lost 4 bases and J lost 4; bases outside the gene matches: 4. Documented time point: pretreatment peripheral blood. Each patient gave between 1 and 8 samples, pretreatment and on-treatment. Method: immunoSEQ multiplex PCR; TCRdb's copy keeps in-frame clones and lacks some. The repertoire holds around 130,000 clones, with less than 85% as singletons. V and J are TRBV14 and TRBJ1-6; 7 bases are shared with TRBD1. The specimen was PBMCs, collected around atezolizumab (anti-PD-L1) treatment. The receptor was isolated from a man between 45 and 60 years old with urothelial cancer. The CDR3 is CASSRGDSYNSPLHF. The DNA of the CDR3 is TGTGCCAGCAGCCGGGGGGACAGTTATAATTCACCCCTCCACTTT.